The next 3 T cell receptor beta chains were all read from a single sample in a study of blood T cells in healthy people across ages. Together with a sample-barcoded 5' primer, a J-beta primer mix was included in a second PCR lasting roughly 6 to 12 cycles. TCRdb redid the calling of the 5' RACE reads with MiXCR, one entry per CDR3 protein. The sample contains approximately 780,000 distinct CDR3 sequences, roughly 25% of which appear only once. The data were also submitted as part of a second study, on T cells of mothers and their children.

Sequencing was performed on blood. Source of these receptors: a boy younger than 18 in good health.

The CDR3 nucleotides are TGCGCCAGCAGTCCTACTAGCGGGGGCTCGAATGAGCAGTTCTTC. As protein: CASSPTSGGSNEQFF. This sequence joins TRBV10-1 and TRBJ2-1; TRBD2 agrees at 11 bases. The V gene end was trimmed by 5 bases and the J gene end by 7 bases; junction bases not matched to a gene: 7. Germline lookup yields CDR1 WNHNN and CDR2 SYGVQD (reference sequence). This CDR3 has 15 amino acids.

With regard to this clonotype: A much larger clone lies one base from this, so it may be a read error. The rearrangement uses TRBV5-1 and TRBJ1-1; maybe TRBD1 (5 bases). Germline CDR1 and CDR2: SGHRS and YFSETQ. The CDR3 sequence is 13 residues long. CDR3 nucleotide sequence: TGCGCCAGCAGCTTATGGGGGAACACTGGAGCTTTCTTT. Its protein is CASSLWGNTGAFF.

The J gene is TRBJ2-7, the V gene TRBV20-1; maybe TRBD1 (6 bases). Trimming removed 5 bases from V and 2 bases from J, with 10 bases in between. The germline gives CDR1 DFQATT, CDR2 SNEGSKA (reference sequence). This CDR3 is built from 12 residues. CDR3 in DNA: TGCAGTGCTGGTACAGGGCCCTACGAGCAGTACGTC. This translates into CSAGTGPYEQYV.